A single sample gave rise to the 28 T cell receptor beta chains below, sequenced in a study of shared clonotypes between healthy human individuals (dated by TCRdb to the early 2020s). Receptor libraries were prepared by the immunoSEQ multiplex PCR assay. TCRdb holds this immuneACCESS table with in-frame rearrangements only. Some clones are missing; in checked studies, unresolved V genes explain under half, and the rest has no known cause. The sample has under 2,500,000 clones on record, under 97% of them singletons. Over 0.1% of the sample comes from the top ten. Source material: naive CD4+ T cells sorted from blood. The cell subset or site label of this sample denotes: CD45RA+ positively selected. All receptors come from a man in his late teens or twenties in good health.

DNA of the CDR3: TGTGCCAGCAGAGGGCCAGTAGCGGGAGGACGTTACGTGTACGGGACCCAGTACTTC. Its protein product is CASRGPVAGGRYVYGTQYF. This chain joins TRBV7-2 and TRBJ2-5, with 10 bases lining up with TRBD2. From germline, CDR1 is SGHTA and CDR2 FQGNSA. The CDR3 spans 19 residues. V gave up 6 bases and J gave up 7 bases; unmatched junction bases: 23.

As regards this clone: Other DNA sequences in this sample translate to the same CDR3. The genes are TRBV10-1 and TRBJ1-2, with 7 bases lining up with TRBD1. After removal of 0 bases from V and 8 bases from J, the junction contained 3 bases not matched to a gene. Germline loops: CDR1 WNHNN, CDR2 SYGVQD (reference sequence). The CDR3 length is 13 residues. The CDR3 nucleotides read TGCGCCAGCAGTGAGTCGAACAGGGGAGGCTACACCTTC. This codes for CASSESNRGGYTF.

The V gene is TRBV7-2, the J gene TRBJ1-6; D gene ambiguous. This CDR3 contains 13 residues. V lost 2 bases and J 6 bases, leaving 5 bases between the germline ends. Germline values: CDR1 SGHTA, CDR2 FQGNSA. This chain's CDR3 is CASSLSPNSPLHF. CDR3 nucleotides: TGTGCCAGCAGCTTATCACCTAATTCACCCCTCCACTTT.

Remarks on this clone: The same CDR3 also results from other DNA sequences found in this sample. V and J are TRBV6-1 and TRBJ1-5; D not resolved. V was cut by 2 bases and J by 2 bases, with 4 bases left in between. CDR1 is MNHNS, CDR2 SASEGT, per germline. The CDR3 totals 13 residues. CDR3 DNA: TGTGCCAGCAGTGAAAGCGGCAATCAGCCCCAGCATTTT. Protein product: CASSESGNQPQHF.

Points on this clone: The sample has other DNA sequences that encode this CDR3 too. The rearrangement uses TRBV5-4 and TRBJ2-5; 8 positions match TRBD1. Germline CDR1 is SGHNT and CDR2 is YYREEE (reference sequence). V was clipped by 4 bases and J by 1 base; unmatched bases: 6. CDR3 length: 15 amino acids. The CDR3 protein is CASSLGQGPQETQYF. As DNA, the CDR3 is TGTGCCAGCAGCCTCGGACAGGGACCCCAAGAGACCCAGTACTTC.

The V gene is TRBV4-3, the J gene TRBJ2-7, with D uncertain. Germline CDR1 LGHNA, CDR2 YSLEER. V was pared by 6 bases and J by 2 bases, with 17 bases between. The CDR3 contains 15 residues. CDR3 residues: CASSASRSGTYEQYF. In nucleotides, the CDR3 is TGCGCCAGCAGTGCCTCGCGTTCTGGAACCTACGAGCAGTACTTC.

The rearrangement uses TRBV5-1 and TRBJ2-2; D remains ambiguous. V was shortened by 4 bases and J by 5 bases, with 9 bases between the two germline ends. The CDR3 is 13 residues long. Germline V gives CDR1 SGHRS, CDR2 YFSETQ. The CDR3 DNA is TGCGCCAGCAGCCCCATAGTGACCGGGGAGCTGTTTTTT. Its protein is CASSPIVTGELFF.

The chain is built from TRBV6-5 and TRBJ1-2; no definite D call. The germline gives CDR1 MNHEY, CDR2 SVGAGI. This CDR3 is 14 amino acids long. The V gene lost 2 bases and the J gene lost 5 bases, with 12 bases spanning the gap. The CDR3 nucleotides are TGTGCCAGCAGTTACGAGACACCTCGGTATGGCTACACCTTC. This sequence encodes CASSYETPRYGYTF.

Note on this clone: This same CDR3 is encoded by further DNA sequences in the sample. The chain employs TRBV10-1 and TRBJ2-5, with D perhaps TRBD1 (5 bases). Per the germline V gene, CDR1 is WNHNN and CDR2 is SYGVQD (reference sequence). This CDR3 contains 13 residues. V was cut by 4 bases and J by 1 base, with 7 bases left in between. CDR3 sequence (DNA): TGCGCCAGCAGTGGACAGCTCCAAGAGACCCAGTACTTC. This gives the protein CASSGQLQETQYF.

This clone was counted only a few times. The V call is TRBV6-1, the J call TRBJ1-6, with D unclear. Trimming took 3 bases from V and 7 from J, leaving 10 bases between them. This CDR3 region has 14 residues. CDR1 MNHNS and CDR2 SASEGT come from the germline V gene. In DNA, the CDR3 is TGTGCCAGCAGTGAGTCCCTGGGGAATTCACCCCTCCACTTT. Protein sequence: CASSESLGNSPLHF.

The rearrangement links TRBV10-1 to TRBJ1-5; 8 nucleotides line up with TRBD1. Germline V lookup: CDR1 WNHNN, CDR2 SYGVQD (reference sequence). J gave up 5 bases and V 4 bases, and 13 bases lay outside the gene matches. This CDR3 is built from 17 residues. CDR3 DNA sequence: TGCGCCAGCAGTGGACTGGACAGGGCAGGGTTCGATCAGCCCCAGCATTTT. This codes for CASSGLDRAGFDQPQHF.

DNA for the CDR3: TGTGCCAGTAGGGGACAGCGCATGAACACTGAAGCTTTCTTT. This sequence encodes CASRGQRMNTEAFF. The chain links TRBV19 to TRBJ1-1; TRBD1 matches at 7 bases. Trimming at V came to 6 bases and at J to 0 bases, leaving 4 bases not matched to a gene. CDR1 and CDR2 from the germline V gene are LNHDA and SQIVND (reference sequence). CDR3 size: 14 residues. Combining the CDR3 with reference TRBV19 and TRBJ1-1 gives the whole variable domain DGGITQSPKYLFRKEGQNVTLSCEQNLNHDAMYWYRQDPGQGLRLIYYSQIVNDFQKGDIAEGYSVSREKKESFPLTVTSAQKNPTAFYLCASRGQRMNTEAFFGQGTRLTVV.

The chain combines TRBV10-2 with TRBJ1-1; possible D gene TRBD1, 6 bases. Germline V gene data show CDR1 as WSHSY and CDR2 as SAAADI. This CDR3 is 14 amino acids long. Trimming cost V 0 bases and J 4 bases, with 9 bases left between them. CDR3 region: CASSESTGSTEAFF. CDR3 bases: TGCGCCAGCAGTGAGTCGACAGGTAGCACTGAAGCTTTCTTT.

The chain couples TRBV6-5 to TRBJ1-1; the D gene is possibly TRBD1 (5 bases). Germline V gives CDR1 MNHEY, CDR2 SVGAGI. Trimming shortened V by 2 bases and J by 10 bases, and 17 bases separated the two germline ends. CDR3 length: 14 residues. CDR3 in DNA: TGTGCCAGCAGTTACGGGACGCAAGGGTTGGGAGCTTTCTTT. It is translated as CASSYGTQGLGAFF.

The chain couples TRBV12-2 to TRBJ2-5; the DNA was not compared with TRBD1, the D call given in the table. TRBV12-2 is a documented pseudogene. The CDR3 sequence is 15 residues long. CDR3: CASRSPGQGPETQYF. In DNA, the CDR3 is TGTGCAAGTCGCTCACCGGGACAGGGGCCAGAGACCCAGTACTTC.

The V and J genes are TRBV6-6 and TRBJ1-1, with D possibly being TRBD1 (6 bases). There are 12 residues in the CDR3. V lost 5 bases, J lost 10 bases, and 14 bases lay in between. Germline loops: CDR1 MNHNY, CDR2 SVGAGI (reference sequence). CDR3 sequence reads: CASSTMTGSAFF. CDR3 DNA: TGTGCCAGCAGTACCATGACAGGTTCAGCTTTCTTT.

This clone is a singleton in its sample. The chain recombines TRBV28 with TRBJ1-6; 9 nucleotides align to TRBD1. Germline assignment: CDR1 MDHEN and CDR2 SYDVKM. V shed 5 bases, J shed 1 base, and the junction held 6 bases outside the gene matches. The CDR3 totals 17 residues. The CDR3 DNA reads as TGTGCCAGCAGTCTCCCGGGACAGGGTTCCTATAATTCACCCCTCCACTTT. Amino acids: CASSLPGQGSYNSPLHF.

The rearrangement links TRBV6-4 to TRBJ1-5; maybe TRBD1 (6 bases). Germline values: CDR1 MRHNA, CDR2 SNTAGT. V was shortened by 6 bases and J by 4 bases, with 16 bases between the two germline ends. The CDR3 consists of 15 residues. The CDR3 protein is CASSLTSGENQPQHF. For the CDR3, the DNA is TGTGCCAGCAGCCTGACCTCAGGGGAAAATCAGCCCCAGCATTTT.

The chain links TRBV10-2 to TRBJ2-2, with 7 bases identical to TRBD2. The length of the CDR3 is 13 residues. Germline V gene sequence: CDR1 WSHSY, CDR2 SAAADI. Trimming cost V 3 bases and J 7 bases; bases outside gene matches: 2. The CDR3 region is CASSDREGGELFF. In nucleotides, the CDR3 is TGCGCCAGCAGTGACAGGGAGGGCGGGGAGCTGTTTTTT.

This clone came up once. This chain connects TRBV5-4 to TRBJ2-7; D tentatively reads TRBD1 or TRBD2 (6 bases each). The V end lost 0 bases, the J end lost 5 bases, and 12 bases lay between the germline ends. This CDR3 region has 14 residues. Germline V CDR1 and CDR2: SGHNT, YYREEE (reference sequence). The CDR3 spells CASSLEGGRNEQYF. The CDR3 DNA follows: TGTGCCAGCAGCTTGGAGGGGGGTCGTAACGAGCAGTACTTC.

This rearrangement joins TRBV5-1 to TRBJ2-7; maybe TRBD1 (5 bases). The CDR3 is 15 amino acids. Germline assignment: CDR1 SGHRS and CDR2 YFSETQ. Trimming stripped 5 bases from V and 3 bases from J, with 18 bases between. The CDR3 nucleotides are TGCGCCAGCAGTCTACCTTTTAGGGGCCACTACGAGCAGTACTTC. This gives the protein CASSLPFRGHYEQYF. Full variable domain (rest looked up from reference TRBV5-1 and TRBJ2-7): KAGVTQTPRYLIKTRGQQVTLSCSPISGHRSVSWYQQTPGQGLQFLFEYFSETQRNKGNFPGRFSGRQFSNSRSEMNVSTLELGDSALYLCASSLPFRGHYEQYFGPGTRLTVT.

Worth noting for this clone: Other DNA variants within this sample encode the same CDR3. The CDR3 DNA is TGTGCCTGGGGGACAGGGAAGTCCTACGAGCAGTACTTC. Encoded protein: CAWGTGKSYEQYF. This chain uses TRBV30 with TRBJ2-7; 9 nucleotides line up with TRBD1. Germline CDR1 GTSNPN, CDR2 SVGIG (reference sequence). The CDR3 is 13 amino acids. V lost 5 bases, J lost 1 base, and 3 bases stayed unmatched.

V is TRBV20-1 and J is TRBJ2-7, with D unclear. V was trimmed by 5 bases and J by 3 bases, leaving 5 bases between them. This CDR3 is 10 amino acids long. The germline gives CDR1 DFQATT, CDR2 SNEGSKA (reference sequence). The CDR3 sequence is CSAVNYEQYF. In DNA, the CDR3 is TGCAGTGCTGTAAACTACGAGCAGTACTTC.

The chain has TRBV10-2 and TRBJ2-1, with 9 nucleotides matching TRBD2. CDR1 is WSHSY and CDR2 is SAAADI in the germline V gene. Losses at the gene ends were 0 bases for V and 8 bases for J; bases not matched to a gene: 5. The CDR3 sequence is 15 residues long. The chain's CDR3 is CASSESRGRVHEQFF. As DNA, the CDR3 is TGCGCCAGCAGTGAGTCGCGCGGGAGGGTACATGAGCAGTTCTTC.

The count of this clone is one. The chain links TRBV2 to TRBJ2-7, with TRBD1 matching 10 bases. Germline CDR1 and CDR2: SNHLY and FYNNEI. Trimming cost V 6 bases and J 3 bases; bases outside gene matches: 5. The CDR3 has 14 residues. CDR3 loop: CASSPGQGFYEQYF. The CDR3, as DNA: TGTGCCAGCAGCCCGGGACAGGGGTTCTACGAGCAGTACTTC.

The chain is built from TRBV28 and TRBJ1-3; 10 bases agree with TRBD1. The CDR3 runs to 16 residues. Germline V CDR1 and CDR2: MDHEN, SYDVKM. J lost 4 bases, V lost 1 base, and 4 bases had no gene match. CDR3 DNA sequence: TGTGCCAGCAGTTTATACCCGACAGGGGGCGGAAACACCATATATTTT. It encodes CASSLYPTGGGNTIYF. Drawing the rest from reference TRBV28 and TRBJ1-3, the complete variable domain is DVKVTQSSRYLVKRTGEKVFLECVQDMDHENMFWYRQDPGLGLRLIYFSYDVKMKEKGDIPEGYSVSREKKERFSLILESASTNQTSMYLCASSLYPTGGGNTIYFGEGSWLTVV.

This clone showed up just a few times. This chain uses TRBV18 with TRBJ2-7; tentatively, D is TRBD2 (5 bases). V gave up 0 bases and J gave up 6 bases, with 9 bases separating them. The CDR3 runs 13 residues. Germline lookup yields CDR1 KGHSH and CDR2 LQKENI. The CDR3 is CASSPPVGGEQYF. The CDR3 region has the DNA TGTGCCAGCTCACCACCGGTAGGAGGCGAGCAGTACTTC.

The chain's CDR3 is CATQGGNEQYF. CDR3 nucleotides: TGTGCCACCCAGGGGGGGAACGAGCAGTACTTC. The chain recombines TRBV10-3 with TRBJ2-7; either TRBD1 or TRBD2 may fit D (7 bases each). There are 11 residues in the CDR3. Germline V gene sequence: CDR1 ENHRY, CDR2 SYGVKD. Trimming left V 10 bases short and J 5 bases short, with 12 bases between.